Below, one TCR beta chain is given with its context. Under the authors' procedure: Nucleated cell counts were estimated from reference gene primer amplification. Profiling relied on immunoSEQ multiplex PCR, and the TCRdb table lists in-frame clones only, not all of them. V, J and clone size are those of that table, while D and trimming were read from the DNA. Of 100,000 or so clones in the sample, approximately 90% are singletons; the top ten hold about 0.51%. This record belongs to a study of blood T cell repertoires in COVID-19. Study-level information: COVID-19 samples collected from the United States, Italy and Spain covered acute and convalescent phases. Nucleic acid was either cDNA or gDNA, and it came from T cells, B-cell-depleted T cells, or PBMCs.

The sequence derives from a man between 60 and 75 years old with acute or convalescent COVID-19. Sequenced input: peripheral blood.

The CDR3 sequence: CASKDRGFTEAFF. CDR3 nucleotides: TGTGCCAGCAAGGACAGGGGGTTCACTGAAGCTTTCTTT. The rearrangement links TRBV12-3 or TRBV12-4 to TRBJ1-1, with 10 bases identical to TRBD1. V was pared by 7 bases and J by 4 bases, with 3 bases of the junction left unmatched. This CDR3 has 13 residues.